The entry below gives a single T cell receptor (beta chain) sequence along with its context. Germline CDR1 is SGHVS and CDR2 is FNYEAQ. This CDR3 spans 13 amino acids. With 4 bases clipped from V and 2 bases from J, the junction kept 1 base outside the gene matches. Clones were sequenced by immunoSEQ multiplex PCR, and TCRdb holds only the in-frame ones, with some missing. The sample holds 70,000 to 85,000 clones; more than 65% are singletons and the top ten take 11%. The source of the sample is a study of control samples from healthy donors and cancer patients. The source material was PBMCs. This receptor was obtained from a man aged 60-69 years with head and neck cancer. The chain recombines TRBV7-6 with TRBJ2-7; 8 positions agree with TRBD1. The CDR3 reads CASSSTGAYEQYF. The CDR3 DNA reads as TGTGCCAGCAGCTCGACAGGGGCCTACGAGCAGTACTTC.